This record concerns one T cell receptor (beta chain) sequence. The antigen is unknown. The data stem from a study of blood T cells in healthy people across ages. Study-level points and caveats: PBMCs were not sorted, which prevented a conclusive comparison of naive versus antigen-experienced cells.

It was with a sample-barcoded 5' primer and a J-beta primer mix that a second PCR of roughly 7 to 12 cycles was run. Via MiXCR, TCRdb re-called the 5' RACE reads, giving one row per CDR3 protein. The data hold roughly 1.5 million distinct CDR3 sequences, with 40% to 45% observed a single time. Germline V gene data show CDR1 as MNHEY and CDR2 as SVGEGT. This CDR3 contains 14 residues. With V trimmed by 7 bases and J by 3 bases, 9 bases remained unmatched. The chain recombines TRBV6-2 or TRBV6-3 with TRBJ2-7; 7 bases align to TRBD2. The receptor was isolated from a woman under 30 in good health. The sequenced sample consisted of blood. The CDR3 coding sequence is TGTGCCAGCAAAGTTCGGACTAGTCTCTACGAGCAGTACTTC. It encodes CASKVRTSLYEQYF.